The next 20 T cell receptor beta chains were all read from a single sample in a study of beta chain features in type 1 diabetes (dated by TCRdb to the late 2010s). Receptors were amplified or captured by the immunoSEQ multiplex PCR assay. The High Capacity cDNA Reverse Transcription Kit was used to reverse transcribe all of the isolated RNA, meaning that expressed TCRB transcripts were what got sequenced. Sourced from immuneACCESS, this table was stored by TCRdb with only in-frame sequences that have V and J called. A share of the clones is absent; for the studies checked, an unresolved V gene accounts for under half, and the remainder has no known explanation. The sample profile shows around 26,000 clones; more than 65% of them were found once. The top ten hold about 1% of the sample. Overall results and qualifications from the work: In all four CD4+ subsets, TCRB CDR3 length was moderately but significantly shorter in type 1 diabetes patients.

The antigens for these receptors are not known. Sequenced sample: stem cell memory CD4+ T cells from blood. In light of the paper, this sample's cell subset or site label describes: stem cell-like memory CD4+ T cells. The receptors originated from a woman in her forties with type 1 diabetes.

The chain couples TRBV4-1 to TRBJ2-7, with TRBD2 as a possible D gene (5 bases). The CDR3 contains 15 residues. Between the trimmed V and J ends, which lost 1 base and 8 bases, there was a span of 18 bases. Germline CDR1 reads MGHRA; CDR2 reads YSYEKL. The CDR3 bases are TGCGCCAGCAGCCAAGGTGGCTTCGGGGAAATCAAGCAGTACTTC. It codes for CASSQGGFGEIKQYF.

The chain links TRBV10-3 to TRBJ2-3, with D perhaps matching TRBD1 (6 bases). The ends were cut back, 4 bases at V and 2 bases at J, with 16 bases in the middle. CDR1 is ENHRY, CDR2 SYGVKD, per germline. This CDR3 region has 16 residues. The CDR3 DNA reads as TGTGCCATCAGTGGTTTCGTACAGGGCTTCACAGATACGCAGTATTTT. It yields the protein CAISGFVQGFTDTQYF.

This chain uses TRBV28 with TRBJ2-7; D perhaps matches TRBD1 (6 bases). Trimming removed 7 bases from V and 2 bases from J, with 12 bases in between. Germline CDR1 and CDR2: MDHEN and SYDVKM. This CDR3 is built from 13 residues. The chain's CDR3 is CASISDRPYEQYF. In nucleotides, the CDR3 is TGTGCCAGCATCTCCGACAGGCCCTACGAGCAGTACTTC.

This clone has just a few counts. This chain uses TRBV18 with TRBJ2-2; tentative D call: TRBD1 (5 bases). Trimming took 5 bases from V and 1 from J, leaving 11 bases between them. Germline CDR1 is KGHSH and CDR2 is LQKENI. This CDR3 comprises 15 residues. The CDR3 protein is CASSWTPLNTGELFF. As DNA, the CDR3 is TGTGCCAGCTCATGGACACCCTTGAACACCGGGGAGCTGTTTTTT.

This chain joins TRBV21-1 and TRBJ1-2; the DNA was not compared with TRBD1, the D call given in the table. TRBV21-1 corresponds to a pseudogene. The CDR3 covers 15 residues. CDR3 residues: CASSKDGGDRRGYTF. The CDR3 DNA is TGTGCCAGCAGCAAAGATGGGGGGGACAGGCGAGGGTACACCTTC.

The gene calls are TRBV30 and TRBJ1-1; weak D call: TRBD1 (6 bases). The germline V and J ends were trimmed by 7 bases and 4 bases, with 13 bases remaining between them. Looked up from germline, CDR1 is GTSNPN and CDR2 is SVGIG (reference sequence). This CDR3 comprises 12 residues. The CDR3 bases are TGTGCCTTCCAGGGGTATGCCACTGAAGCTTTCTTT. The encoded protein is CAFQGYATEAFF.

The V gene is TRBV7-2, the J gene TRBJ1-2; D ambiguous. Per germline, CDR1 SGHTA and CDR2 FQGNSA. This CDR3 is built from 13 residues. V gave up 5 bases and J gave up 9 bases, with 16 bases separating them. CDR3 residues: CASSPGEGPSYTF. The CDR3 nucleotides are TGTGCCAGCAGCCCCGGGGAGGGTCCGAGCTACACCTTC.

V and J are TRBV2 and TRBJ2-3; tentative D call: TRBD2 (5 bases). The CDR3 totals 14 residues. V lost 2 bases and J 4 bases, leaving 10 bases between the germline ends. Germline CDR1 reads SNHLY; CDR2 reads FYNNEI. The CDR3 DNA follows: TGTGCCAGCAGTGAAATACGGGGAGCAGATACGCAGTATTTT. Amino acids: CASSEIRGADTQYF.

In its sample, this clone was seen a few times. The J gene is TRBJ1-1, the V gene TRBV28, with D tentatively TRBD1 (5 bases). Trimming took off 6 bases at V and 3 bases at J, with 14 bases between the two ends. Germline values: CDR1 MDHEN, CDR2 SYDVKM. The CDR3 loop spans 14 amino acids. The CDR3 loop reads CASSLGLGDTEAFF. The CDR3, as DNA: TGTGCCAGCAGCCTGGGACTGGGAGACACTGAAGCTTTCTTT.

This rearrangement joins TRBV7-9 to TRBJ1-3, with D possibly being TRBD1 (5 bases). The ends were cut back, 1 base at V and 0 bases at J, with 10 bases in the middle. CDR1 is SEHNR and CDR2 is FQNEAQ in the germline V gene (reference sequence). The CDR3 length is 16 residues. The CDR3 loop reads CASSLDWGDSGNTIYF. CDR3 in DNA: TGTGCCAGCAGCTTAGATTGGGGGGACTCTGGAAACACCATATATTTT. Supplemented by reference TRBV7-9 and TRBJ1-3, the full variable domain reads DTGVSQNPRHKITKRGQNVTFRCDPISEHNRLYWYRQTLGQGPEFLTYFQNEAQLEKSRLLSDRFSAERPKGSFSTLEIQRTEQGDSAMYLCASSLDWGDSGNTIYFGEGSWLTVV.

This clone was seen a few times. The chain joins TRBV29-1 to TRBJ2-1; TRBD2 matches at 12 bases. CDR1 and CDR2 (germline): SQVTM, ANQGSEA. This CDR3 is 14 amino acids long. V shed 5 bases and J 5 bases; nucleotides not matched to a gene: 4. The CDR3 DNA follows: TGCAGCGTTAGGGCTAGCGGGAGGGACAATGAGCAGTTCTTC. Its protein is CSVRASGRDNEQFF.

This chain joins TRBV7-9 and TRBJ1-4; TRBD1 agrees at 10 bases. The CDR3 length is 14 residues. Germline CDR1 is SEHNR and CDR2 is FQNEAQ (reference sequence). After removal of 3 bases from V and 8 bases from J, the junction contained 3 bases not matched to a gene. The CDR3, as DNA: TGTGCCAGCAGCTTCGGGACAGGGGACGAAAAACTGTTTTTT. It is translated as CASSFGTGDEKLFF.

The V gene is TRBV5-5, the J gene TRBJ2-5; the D gene is possibly TRBD2 (5 bases). Germline CDR1 and CDR2: SGHKS and YYEKEE (reference sequence). V lost 4 bases, J lost 5 bases, and 12 bases lay in between. CDR3 length: 13 amino acids. This CDR3 is CASSEGSAETQYF. CDR3 DNA: TGTGCCAGCAGCGAAGGGAGTGCGGAGACCCAGTACTTC.

As regards this clone: A read error may account for a junction end that differs from germline. The chain combines TRBV5-6 with TRBJ2-7; 9 bases align to TRBD1. Germline CDR1 is SGHDT and CDR2 is YYEEEE. CDR3 length: 11 residues. The CDR3 DNA follows: TGTGCCAGCAGTTGGGACAGGGAAAGGAACTTC. Protein: CASSWDRERNF.

This chain connects TRBV29-1 to TRBJ1-1, with D maybe TRBD1 (5 bases). Trimming stripped 7 bases from V and 1 base from J, with 13 bases between. Germline V gene lookup returns CDR1 SQVTM and CDR2 ANQGSEA. This CDR3 has 13 residues. The CDR3 sequence: CSAGSGPNTEAFF. The CDR3 DNA follows: TGCAGCGCTGGATCAGGGCCGAACACTGAAGCTTTCTTT.

The chain recombines TRBV18 with TRBJ1-1; TRBD1 agrees at 7 bases. Germline CDR1 and CDR2: KGHSH and LQKENI. The CDR3 consists of 14 residues. Germline trimming cut 3 bases from V and 3 bases from J; bases unmatched to any gene: 4. The CDR3 nucleotides are TGTGCCAGCTCACCGTTTGACAGGGACACTGAAGCTTTCTTT. It specifies CASSPFDRDTEAFF. The complete variable domain, with remaining parts taken from reference TRBV18 and TRBJ1-1, reads NAGVMQNPRHLVRRRGQEARLRCSPMKGHSHVYWYRQLPEEGLKFMVYLQKENIIDESGMPKERFSAEFPKEGPSILRIQQVVRGDSAAYFCASSPFDRDTEAFFGQGTRLTVV.

In DNA form, the CDR3 reads TGCGCCAGCAGCCACCTGACAGGCCGAGAGACCCAGTACTTC. Amino acids: CASSHLTGRETQYF. The V and J genes are TRBV4-1 and TRBJ2-5, with D tentatively TRBD1 (6 bases). V dropped 3 bases and J dropped 4 bases, with 12 bases sitting between them. Germline CDR1 is MGHRA and CDR2 is YSYEKL. This CDR3 comprises 14 residues.

The gene calls are TRBV11-2 and TRBJ2-1, with a weak D call TRBD2 (6 bases). The CDR3 runs 13 residues. CDR1 and CDR2 (germline): SGHAT, FQNNGV. Trimming pared 6 bases from V and 9 bases from J, leaving 15 bases between. The CDR3 region is CASRIIGRPEQFF. CDR3 coding DNA: TGTGCCAGCAGAATTATCGGGAGACCTGAGCAGTTCTTC.

This rearrangement joins TRBV9 to TRBJ2-3; D unclear. Trimming removed 4 bases from V and 6 bases from J, with 12 bases in between. There are 13 residues in the CDR3. Germline lookup yields CDR1 SGDLS and CDR2 YYNGEE. CDR3 in DNA: TGTGCCAGCAGCCCCCGAGTATCGGATACGCAGTATTTT. Protein sequence: CASSPRVSDTQYF.

The rearrangement uses TRBV4-3 and TRBJ2-7; TRBD2 matches 14 bases. Germline assignment: CDR1 LGHNA and CDR2 YSLEER. The CDR3 consists of 16 residues. V trimming: 1 base; J trimming: 3 bases; junction bases outside the gene matches: 2. The CDR3 DNA is TGCGCCAGCAGCCAAGCAGGGACTAGCGGGAGCTACGAGCAGTACTTC. It translates to CASSQAGTSGSYEQYF.